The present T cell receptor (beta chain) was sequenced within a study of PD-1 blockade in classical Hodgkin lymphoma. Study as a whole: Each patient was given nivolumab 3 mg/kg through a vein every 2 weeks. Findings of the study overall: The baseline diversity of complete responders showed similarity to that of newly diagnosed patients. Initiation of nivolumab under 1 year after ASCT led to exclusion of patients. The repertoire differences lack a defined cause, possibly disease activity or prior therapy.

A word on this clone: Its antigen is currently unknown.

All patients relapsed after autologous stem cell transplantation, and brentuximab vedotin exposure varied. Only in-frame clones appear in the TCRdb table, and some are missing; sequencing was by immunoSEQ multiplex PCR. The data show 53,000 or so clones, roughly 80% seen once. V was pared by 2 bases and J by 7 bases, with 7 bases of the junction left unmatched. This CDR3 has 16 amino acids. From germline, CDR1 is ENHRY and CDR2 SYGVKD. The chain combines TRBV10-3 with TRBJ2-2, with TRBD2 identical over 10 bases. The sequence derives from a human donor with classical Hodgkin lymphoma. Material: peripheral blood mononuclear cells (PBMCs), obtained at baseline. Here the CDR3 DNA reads TGTGCCATCAGTGAGGTGTCTAGCGGGAGCAACGGGGAGCTGTTTTTT. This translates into CAISEVSSGSNGELFF.